These T cell receptor beta chains were read from a single sample in a study of regulatory T cells in long-lasting Graves disease. TCRdb itself ran the multiplex PCR reads through MiXCR, one entry per CDR3 protein. The data show about 440,000 distinct CDR3 sequences, with 14% to 15% seen just once and 15% to 20% held by the top ten. This sample also appeared in a second study, on T cells in Graves' hyperthyroidism and ophthalmopathy.

This material consisted of peripheral blood mononuclear cells (PBMCs), taken at new diagnosis, from a patient treated with antithyroid drugs. Source of these receptors: a woman in her 30s with Graves disease. The CDR3 runs from the conserved cysteine through the conserved F or W. D genes are given only for firm matches. Part of the rows lack a size; the others show once, few, many or a class for expanded clones.

TRBD2,TRBJ2-7,many,TRBV20-1,CSAQLTSGNDEQYF,TGCAGTGCCCAACTAACTAGCGGGAATGACGAGCAGTACTTC
.,TRBJ2-2,many,TRBV24-1,CATSDLPVGTNTGELFF,TGTGCCACCAGTGATTTGCCTGTGGGGACGAACACCGGGGAGCTGTTTTTT
TRBD2,TRBJ2-5,.,TRBV7-3,CASSRTSGASQETQYF,TGTGCCAGCAGTCGGACTAGCGGGGCTTCCCAAGAGACCCAGTACTTC
.,TRBJ1-2,many,TRBV19,CASRTPGVDYGYTF,TGTGCCAGTAGGACCCCCGGGGTTGACTATGGCTACACCTTC
TRBD1,TRBJ2-5,few,TRBV9,CASSAPGRGFETQYF,TGTGCCAGCAGCGCGCCGGGCAGGGGGTTCGAGACCCAGTACTTC
TRBD1,TRBJ1-2,many,TRBV11-1,CASSPLGTGVYTF,TGTGCCAGCAGCCCGCTCGGGACAGGGGTTTACACCTTC
TRBD2,TRBJ2-1,once,TRBV5-6,CASANGGGGANEQFF,TGTGCCAGCGCCAATGGGGGGGGAGGTGCCAATGAGCAGTTCTTC
.,TRBJ2-3,.,TRBV5-5,CASSPRRGQGGLATTDTQYF,TGTGCCAGCAGCCCAAGGCGCGGACAGGGGGGACTAGCGACCACAGATACGCAGTATTTT
TRBD2,TRBJ2-3,many,TRBV11-2,CASSLSGRMSTDTQYF,TGTGCCAGCAGCTTAAGCGGGAGGATGAGCACAGATACGCAGTATTTT
.,TRBJ2-2,few,TRBV4-1,CASSQRPGELFF,TGCGCCAGCAGCCAAAGGCCCGGGGAGCTGTTTTTT
.,TRBJ1-1,many,TRBV5-1,CASSWRDESTEAFF,TGCGCCAGCAGCTGGCGGGACGAGAGCACTGAAGCTTTCTTT
TRBD2,TRBJ2-1,.,TRBV6-5,CASSYPGTRPYNEQFF,TGTGCCAGCAGTTACCCCGGGACTAGACCCTACAATGAGCAGTTCTTC
.,TRBJ1-5,.,TRBV19,CASSKGRQPQHF,TGTGCCAGTAGTAAGGGACGACAGCCCCAGCATTTT
TRBD2,TRBJ2-1,.,TRBV20-1,CSATVLAGAPNEQFF,TGCAGTGCAACCGTACTAGCGGGAGCCCCCAATGAGCAGTTCTTC
TRBD2,TRBJ2-1,many,TRBV2,CASIAGGSYNEQFF,TGTGCCAGCATAGCGGGAGGGTCCTACAATGAGCAGTTCTTC
.,TRBJ1-1,.,TRBV20-1,CSARVLNTEAFF,TGCAGTGCTAGAGTCCTGAACACTGAAGCTTTCTTT
.,TRBJ2-2,few,TRBV5-4,CASSFPDVTGELFF,TGTGCCAGCAGCTTCCCGGACGTAACCGGGGAGCTGTTTTTT
.,TRBJ1-1,many,TRBV7-8,CASSIRTAVAGVGTEAFF,TGTGCCAGCAGCATACGGACGGCGGTTGCCGGGGTGGGCACTGAAGCTTTCTTT